This T cell receptor (beta chain) comes out of a study of blood T cell repertoires in COVID-19. Looking at the study overall: The United States, Italy and Spain provided the acute and convalescent COVID-19 samples. The cDNA or gDNA used as material had been derived from T cells, B-cell-depleted T cells, or PBMCs.

As handled by the study authors: Nucleated cell counts were estimated from reference gene primer amplification. This table comes from immunoSEQ multiplex PCR, and its TCRdb copy is limited to in-frame clones, with some not included. Clone size and V and J calls were adopted from that table, with D and trimming inferred from the DNA. The sample includes some 670,000 clones, 75% to 90% of them seen just once. The CDR3 consists of 20 residues. The sample comprised peripheral blood. This rearrangement joins TRBV21-1 to TRBJ2-7; TRBD1 reflects the table's D call only, with no check against the DNA. TRBV21-1 is flagged as a pseudogene. This TCR was recovered from a woman younger than 30 with acute or convalescent COVID-19. The CDR3 protein is CASSSRTGFTSGHGSYEQYF. The DNA of the CDR3 is TGTGCCAGCAGCTCAAGGACAGGGTTCACCTCGGGGCATGGGTCCTACGAGCAGTACTTC.